This TCR beta chain was identified during a study of blood T cell repertoires in COVID-19 (dated by TCRdb to the early 2020s). Study-wide context: Samples covering the acute and convalescent phases of COVID-19 were provided by collaborators in the United States, Italy and Spain. The prospective study material was composed of cDNA or gDNA derived from T cells, B-cell-depleted T cells, or PBMCs. Subjects who had been exposed to COVID-19, were actively infected with it, or had recovered from it provided the deeply sampled blood TCRbeta repertoires that made up the dataset. The repertoires were released in a freely available public database meant as a resource for research on the immune response to SARS-CoV-2. The samples were drawn from two sources: the first 160 participants of the ongoing ImmuneRACE study, and 1,200 or so subjects contributed by 6 global collaborators. Nearly every sample came with metadata listing a de-identified subject ID, COVID-19 status, age in years and sex. Where HLA class I and class II types were available, the types were taken from metadata supplied by the sample provider, not from assay-based typing.

What the work shows at the level of the full study, not this receptor alone: How much clinical and demographic metadata was included differed by source and by participant, and the metadata was provided uncurated.

TCRbeta CDR3 regions were amplified from genomic DNA by means of the immunoSEQ Assay, a bias-controlled multiplex PCR. The original methods were these. Nucleated cell counts per sample were estimated from amplification of reference gene primers within the assay. To quantify the absolute abundance of each unique TCRbeta CDR3 rearrangement, sequence reads were collapsed and filtered. Productive Simpson clonality was computed per sample as the square root of Simpson's diversity index over productive rearrangements. TCRdb obtained this table from immuneACCESS and retained in-frame rearrangements with V and J assigned. These tables miss some clones; where compared with another copy, unresolved V genes account for less than half of the shortfall, and the remainder is unexplained. V and J calls and clone size are as listed in that table; D and trimming were resolved from the DNA. The sample profile shows over 120,000 clones; over 65% of them were found once. The ten most abundant clones make up around 5% of the sample.

Collaborating institutions collected whole blood in K2EDTA tubes following their own protocols. For TCRbeta analysis, collaborators shipped samples as frozen whole blood, isolated PBMCs, or DNA extracted from either of those sample types. The germline V gene encodes CDR1 MDHEN and CDR2 SYDVKM. From the cysteine up to the phenylalanine, the CDR3 has a length of 16 residues. Only the CDR3 portion is preserved as DNA: 48 bases, with reading frame beginning at the first base. V is reduced by 5 bases and J by 0 bases, leaving a spacing of 14 bases between them. This clone was counted between two and nine times. Its antigen remains unidentified. It has no much larger one-base neighbor in the sample; base qualities were not kept.

The chain employs TRBV28 and TRBJ1-5; the D gene is perhaps TRBD1, on 5 matching bases. The sequence derives from a human donor in a cohort sampled during active COVID-19. The sequencing input was peripheral blood. The DNA reads as follows: TGTGCCAGCAGTCCACAGGCCTCGTCTAGCAATCAGCCCCAGCATTTT. It is translated as CASSPQASSSNQPQHF.